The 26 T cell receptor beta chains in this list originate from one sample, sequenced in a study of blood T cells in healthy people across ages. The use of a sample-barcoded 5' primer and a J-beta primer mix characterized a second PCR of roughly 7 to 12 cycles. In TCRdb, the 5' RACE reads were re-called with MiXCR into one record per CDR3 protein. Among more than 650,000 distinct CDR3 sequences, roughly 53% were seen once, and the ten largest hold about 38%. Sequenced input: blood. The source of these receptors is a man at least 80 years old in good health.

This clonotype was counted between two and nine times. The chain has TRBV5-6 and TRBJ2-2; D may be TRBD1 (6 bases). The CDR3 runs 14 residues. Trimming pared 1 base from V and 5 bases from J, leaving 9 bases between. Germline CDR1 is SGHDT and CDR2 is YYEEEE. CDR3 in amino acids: CASSLIRGTGELFF. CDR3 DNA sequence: TGTGCCAGCAGCTTGATTAGGGGGACCGGGGAGCTGTTTTTT.

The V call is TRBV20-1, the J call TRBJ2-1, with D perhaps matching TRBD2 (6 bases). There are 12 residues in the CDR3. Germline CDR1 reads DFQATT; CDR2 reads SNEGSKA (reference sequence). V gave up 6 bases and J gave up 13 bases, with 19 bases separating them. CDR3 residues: CSAGGAKDPQFF. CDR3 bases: TGCAGTGCCGGAGGGGCCAAAGACCCCCAGTTCTTC.

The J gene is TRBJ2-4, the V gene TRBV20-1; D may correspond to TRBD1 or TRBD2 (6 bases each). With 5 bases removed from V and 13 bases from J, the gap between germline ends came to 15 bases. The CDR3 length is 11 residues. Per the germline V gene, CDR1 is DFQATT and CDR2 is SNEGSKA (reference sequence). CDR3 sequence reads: CSAAFRGEQYF. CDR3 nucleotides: TGCAGTGCTGCCTTTAGGGGGGAGCAGTACTTC.

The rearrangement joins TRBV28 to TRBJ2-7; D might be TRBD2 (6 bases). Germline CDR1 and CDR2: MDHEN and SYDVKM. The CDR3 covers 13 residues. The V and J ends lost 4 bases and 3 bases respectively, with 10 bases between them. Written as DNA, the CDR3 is TGTGCCAGCAGTTCCCCTAGCGACTACGAGCAGTACTTC. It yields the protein CASSSPSDYEQYF.

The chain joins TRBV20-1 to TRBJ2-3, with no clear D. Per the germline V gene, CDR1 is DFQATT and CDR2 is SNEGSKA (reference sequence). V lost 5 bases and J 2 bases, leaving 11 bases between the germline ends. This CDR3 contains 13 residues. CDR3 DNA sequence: TGCAGTGCTTCAAAGTCGGACACAGATACGCAGTATTTT. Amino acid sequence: CSASKSDTDTQYF.

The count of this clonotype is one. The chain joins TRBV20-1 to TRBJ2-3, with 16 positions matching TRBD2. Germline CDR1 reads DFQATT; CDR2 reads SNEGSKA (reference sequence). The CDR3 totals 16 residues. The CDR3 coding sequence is TGCAGCTACCTTGGGACTAGCGGGAGGGGGGTGGATACGCAGTATTTT. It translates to CSYLGTSGRGVDTQYF.

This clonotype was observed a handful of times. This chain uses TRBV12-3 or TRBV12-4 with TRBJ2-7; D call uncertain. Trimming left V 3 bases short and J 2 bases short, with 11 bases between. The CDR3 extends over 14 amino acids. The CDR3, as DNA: TGTGCCAGCAGTTTGAGGCCCACGACCTACGAGCAGTACTTC. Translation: CASSLRPTTYEQYF.

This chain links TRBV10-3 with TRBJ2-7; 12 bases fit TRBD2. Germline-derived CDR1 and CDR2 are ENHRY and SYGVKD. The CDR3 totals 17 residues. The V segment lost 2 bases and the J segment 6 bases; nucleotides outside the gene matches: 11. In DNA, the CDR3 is TGTGCCATCAGTGAGCCCGGGACTAGCGGGCTCCGGGGCGAGCAGTACTTC. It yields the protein CAISEPGTSGLRGEQYF.

The CDR3 sequence: CSGATGVDQPQHF. DNA for the CDR3: TGCAGCGGTGCGACAGGGGTCGATCAGCCCCAGCATTTT. V usage is TRBV29-1 and J usage is TRBJ1-5, with 8 bases aligning to TRBD1. In germline, CDR1 is SQVTM, CDR2 ANQGSEA. CDR3 length: 13 amino acids. Germline trimming cut 7 bases from V and 5 bases from J; bases unmatched to any gene: 7.

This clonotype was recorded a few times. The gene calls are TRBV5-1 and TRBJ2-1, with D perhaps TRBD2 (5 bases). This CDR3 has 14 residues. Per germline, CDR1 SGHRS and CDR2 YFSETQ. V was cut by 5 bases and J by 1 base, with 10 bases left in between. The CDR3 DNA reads TGCGCCAGCAGGGCTAGCCCATCCTACAATGAGCAGTTCTTC. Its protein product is CASRASPSYNEQFF.

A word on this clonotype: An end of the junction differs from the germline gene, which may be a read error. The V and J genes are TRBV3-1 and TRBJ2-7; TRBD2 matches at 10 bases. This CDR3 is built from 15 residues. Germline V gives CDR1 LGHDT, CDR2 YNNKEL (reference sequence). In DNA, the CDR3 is TGTGCCTGCAGCCAAGGGGGGCTAGCGGGAGTCGAGCAGTACTTC. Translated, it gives CACSQGGLAGVEQYF.

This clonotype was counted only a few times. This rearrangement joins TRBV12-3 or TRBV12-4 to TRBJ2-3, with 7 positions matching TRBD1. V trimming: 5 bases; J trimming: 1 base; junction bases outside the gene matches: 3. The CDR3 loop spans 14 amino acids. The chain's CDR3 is CASSPGQGTDTQYF. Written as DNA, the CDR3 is TGTGCCAGCAGTCCCGGACAGGGCACAGATACGCAGTATTTT.

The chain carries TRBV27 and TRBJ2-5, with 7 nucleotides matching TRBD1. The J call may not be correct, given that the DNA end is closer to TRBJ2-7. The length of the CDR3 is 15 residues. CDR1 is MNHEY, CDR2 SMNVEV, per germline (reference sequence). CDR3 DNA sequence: TGTGCCAGCAGTCCCCTCGACAGGGTATTATACGAGCAGTACTTC. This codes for CASSPLDRVLYEQYF.

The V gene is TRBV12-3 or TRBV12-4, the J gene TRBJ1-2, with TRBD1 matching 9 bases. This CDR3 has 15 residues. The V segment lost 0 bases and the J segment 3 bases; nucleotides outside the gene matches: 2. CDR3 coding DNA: TGTGCCAGCAGTTTAGCCAGGACAGGGGACTATGGCTACACCTTC. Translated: CASSLARTGDYGYTF.

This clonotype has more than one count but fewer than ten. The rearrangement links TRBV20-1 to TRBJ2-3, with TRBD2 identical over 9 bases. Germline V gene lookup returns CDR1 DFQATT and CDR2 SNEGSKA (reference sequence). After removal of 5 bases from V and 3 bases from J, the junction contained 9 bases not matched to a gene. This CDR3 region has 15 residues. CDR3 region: CSALPSGKWTDTQYF. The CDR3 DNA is TGCAGTGCTCTTCCTAGCGGGAAGTGGACAGATACGCAGTATTTT.

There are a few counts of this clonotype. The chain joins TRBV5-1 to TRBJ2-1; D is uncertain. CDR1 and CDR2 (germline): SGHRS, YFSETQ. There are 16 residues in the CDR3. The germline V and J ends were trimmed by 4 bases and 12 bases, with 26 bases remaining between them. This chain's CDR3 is CASSDPSLVPIQWQFF. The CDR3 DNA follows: TGCGCCAGCAGCGACCCGTCCCTCGTCCCTATACAATGGCAGTTCTTC. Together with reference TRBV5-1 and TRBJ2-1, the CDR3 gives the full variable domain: KAGVTQTPRYLIKTRGQQVTLSCSPISGHRSVSWYQQTPGQGLQFLFEYFSETQRNKGNFPGRFSGRQFSNSRSEMNVSTLELGDSALYLCASSDPSLVPIQWQFFGPGTRLTVL.

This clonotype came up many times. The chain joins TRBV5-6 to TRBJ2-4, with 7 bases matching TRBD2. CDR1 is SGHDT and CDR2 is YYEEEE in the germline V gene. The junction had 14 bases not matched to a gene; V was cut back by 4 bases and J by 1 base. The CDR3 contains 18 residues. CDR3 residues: CASSLTGRGTGAKNIQYF. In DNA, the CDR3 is TGTGCCAGCAGCCTGACTGGGAGGGGAACGGGGGCCAAAAACATTCAGTACTTC.

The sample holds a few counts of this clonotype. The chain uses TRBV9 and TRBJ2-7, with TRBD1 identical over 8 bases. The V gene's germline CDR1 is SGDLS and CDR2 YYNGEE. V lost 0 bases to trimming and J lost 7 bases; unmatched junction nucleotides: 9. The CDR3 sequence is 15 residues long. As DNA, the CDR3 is TGTGCCAGCAGCGTAGGGCCAGGGGGCTTCTCGGAGCAGTACTTC. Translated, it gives CASSVGPGGFSEQYF.

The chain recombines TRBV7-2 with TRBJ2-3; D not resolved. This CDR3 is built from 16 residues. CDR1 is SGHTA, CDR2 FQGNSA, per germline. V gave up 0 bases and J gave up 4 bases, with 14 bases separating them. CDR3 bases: TGTGCCAGCAGCTTAGCAGGAACCGGGTTCTCAGATACGCAGTATTTT. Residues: CASSLAGTGFSDTQYF.

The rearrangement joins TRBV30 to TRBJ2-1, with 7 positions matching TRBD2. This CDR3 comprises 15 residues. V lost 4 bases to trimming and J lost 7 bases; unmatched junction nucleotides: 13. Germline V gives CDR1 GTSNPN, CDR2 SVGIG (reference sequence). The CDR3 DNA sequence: TGTGCCTGGATACCGTCCGCGGGAGCTGGTAATGAGCAGTTCTTC. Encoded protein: CAWIPSAGAGNEQFF.

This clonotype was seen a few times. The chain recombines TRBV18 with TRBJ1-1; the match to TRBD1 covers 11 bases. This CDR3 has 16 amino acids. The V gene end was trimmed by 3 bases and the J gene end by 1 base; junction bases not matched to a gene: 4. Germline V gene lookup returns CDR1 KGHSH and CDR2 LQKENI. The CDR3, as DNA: TGTGCCAGCTCACCCCTAGGACAGGGGGCGAACACTGAAGCTTTCTTT. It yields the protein CASSPLGQGANTEAFF.

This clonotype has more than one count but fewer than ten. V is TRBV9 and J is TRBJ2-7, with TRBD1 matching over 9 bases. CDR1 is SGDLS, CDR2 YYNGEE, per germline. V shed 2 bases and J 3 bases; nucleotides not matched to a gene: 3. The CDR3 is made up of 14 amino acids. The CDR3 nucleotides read TGTGCCAGCAGCGTCCGGGACAGGGACTACGAGCAGTACTTC. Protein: CASSVRDRDYEQYF.

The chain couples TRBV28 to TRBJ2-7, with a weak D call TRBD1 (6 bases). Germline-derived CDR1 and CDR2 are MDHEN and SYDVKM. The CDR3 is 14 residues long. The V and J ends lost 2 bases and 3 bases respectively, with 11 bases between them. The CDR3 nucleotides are TGTGCCAGCAGTTTAGTCGACAGGATCTACGAGCAGTACTTC. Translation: CASSLVDRIYEQYF.

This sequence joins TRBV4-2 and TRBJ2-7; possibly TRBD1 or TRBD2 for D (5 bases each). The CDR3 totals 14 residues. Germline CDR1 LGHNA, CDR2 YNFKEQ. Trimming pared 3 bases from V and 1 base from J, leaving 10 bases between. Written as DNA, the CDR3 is TGTGCCAGCAGCCAGCCGGGGCGGTCCTACGAGCAGTACTTC. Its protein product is CASSQPGRSYEQYF.

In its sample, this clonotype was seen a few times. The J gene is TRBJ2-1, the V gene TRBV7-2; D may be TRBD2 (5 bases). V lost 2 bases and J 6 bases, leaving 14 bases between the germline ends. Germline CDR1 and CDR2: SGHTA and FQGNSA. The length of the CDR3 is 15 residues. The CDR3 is CASSLMAGPSNEQFF. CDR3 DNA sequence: TGTGCCAGCAGCTTAATGGCGGGCCCCAGCAATGAGCAGTTCTTC.

The CDR3 region is CSVRRLAGTDTQYF. CDR3 nucleotides: TGCAGCGTTAGGCGGCTAGCGGGCACAGATACGCAGTATTTT. The chain is built from TRBV29-1 and TRBJ2-3; 7 bases fit TRBD2. The trim removed 5 bases at V and 1 base at J, leaving 6 bases unmatched. Per the germline V gene, CDR1 is SQVTM and CDR2 is ANQGSEA. The CDR3 totals 14 residues.